This T cell receptor (beta chain) was found in a study of Ad26.COV2.S vaccination and SARS-CoV-2 variants. General observations from the study: Those who received vaccine or placebo ended up with similar non-spike TCR breadth.

The treatment: roughly 18 received Ad26.COV2.S at low or high dose, single or two shots; 5 received placebo; per-sample allocation not given. Each sample was drawn 63 days after the first injection (of vaccine or placebo). Comment on this clone: The antigen remains undetermined.

V was trimmed by 6 bases and J by 4 bases, leaving 12 bases between them. The germline CDR1 and CDR2 sequences are MNHEY and SVGAGI. The CDR3 extends over 13 amino acids. Repertoires were generated with immunoSEQ multiplex PCR, while TCRdb's copy carries only in-frame clones and drops some. The sample comprises roughly 270,000 clones, around 87% of which are singletons, and about 3.1% rests with the top ten. The sequencing used peripheral blood, collected in a trial of Ad26.COV2.S vaccine versus placebo. The V and J genes are TRBV6-5 and TRBJ1-2; unclear D gene. The sequence came from a person between 18 and 65 years old who received the Ad26.COV2.S COVID-19 vaccine or a placebo. The CDR3 DNA reads as TGTGCCAGCAGGTTCGGGCAAACCTATGGCTACACCTTC. Protein product: CASRFGQTYGYTF.